This T cell receptor beta chain was identified during a study of T cells in localized non-small cell lung cancer. About this clone: Antigen unknown.

The CDR3 is 11 residues long. Looked up from germline, CDR1 is MDHEN and CDR2 is SYDVKM. Trimming left V 2 bases short and J 9 bases short, with 2 bases between. Profiling relied on immunoSEQ multiplex PCR, and the TCRdb table lists in-frame clones only, not all of them. There are some 25,000 clones in the sample; 70% to 90% occur only once, and over 5% lies in the top ten. Study observations and caveats: Higher T cell density in the blood was associated with longer overall survival, whereas higher adjacent-lung clonality associated with shorter survival. It was uninvolved adjacent lung that showed the highest T cell clonality, exceeding tumor. A median of about 54 of the top 100 tumor clones appeared in adjacent lung, which was paired and uninvolved. Heterogeneity remains possible, as sequencing covered one tumor region only.

V and J are TRBV28 and TRBJ1-6, with D unresolved. The sequence derives from a man between 40 and 70 years old with stage II lung adenocarcinoma. This sample comprised PBMCs, obtained before any cancer treatment. The CDR3 sequence is CASSLGSPLHF. CDR3 DNA: TGTGCCAGCAGTTTAGGTTCACCCCTCCACTTT.